The rows below give T cell receptor beta chains drawn from one sample of a study of shared clonotypes between healthy human individuals. Sequencing was performed with immunoSEQ multiplex PCR; in TCRdb, only in-frame clones are kept and a portion is missing. The sample lists about 2.1 million clones, 85% to 95% seen once, with more than 1.5% in the top ten. The sequencing input was naive CD8+ T cells from PBMCs. The receptors were sampled from a man between 18 and 35 years old in good health. Some clones in this sample may be carry-over from other donors' samples. Both conserved end residues are trimmed from each CDR3. The D gene is left open where the match is weak.

TRBV28 | - | ASSLREGGSNQPQH
TRBV4-1 | TRBD2 | ASSQGPAGGPHEQY
TRBV27 | TRBD1 | ASSLYRGMPYNEQF
TRBV7-8 | TRBD1 | ASSPTAGGSYNEQF
TRBV27 | - | ASSFGAGELF
TRBV29-1 | - | SVLSGEAF
TRBV15 | - | ATSRERGDHQPQH
TRBV19 | TRBD1 | ASSTHLTGDLYGYT
TRBV5-1 | - | ASSLEWGVSTEAF
TRBV10-3 | TRBD1 | AISFGDRGYEQY
TRBV5-1 | TRBD1 | ASSLAGGTGGYT
TRBV28 | - | ASIPPRTDTNEQF